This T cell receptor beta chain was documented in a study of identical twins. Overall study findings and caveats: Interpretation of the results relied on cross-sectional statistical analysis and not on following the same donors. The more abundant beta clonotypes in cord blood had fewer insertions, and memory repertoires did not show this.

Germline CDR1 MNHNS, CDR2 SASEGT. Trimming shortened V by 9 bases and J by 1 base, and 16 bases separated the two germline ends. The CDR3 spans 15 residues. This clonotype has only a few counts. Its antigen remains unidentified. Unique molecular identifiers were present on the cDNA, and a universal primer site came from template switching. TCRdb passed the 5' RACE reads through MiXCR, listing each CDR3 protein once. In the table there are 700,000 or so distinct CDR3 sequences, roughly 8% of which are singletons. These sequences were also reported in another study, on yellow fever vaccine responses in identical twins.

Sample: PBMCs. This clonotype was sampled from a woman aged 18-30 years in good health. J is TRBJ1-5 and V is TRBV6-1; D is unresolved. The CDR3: CASSTSLGSNQPQHF. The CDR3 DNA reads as TGTGCCAGTTCGACCTCCCTCGGGAGCAATCAGCCCCAGCATTTT.